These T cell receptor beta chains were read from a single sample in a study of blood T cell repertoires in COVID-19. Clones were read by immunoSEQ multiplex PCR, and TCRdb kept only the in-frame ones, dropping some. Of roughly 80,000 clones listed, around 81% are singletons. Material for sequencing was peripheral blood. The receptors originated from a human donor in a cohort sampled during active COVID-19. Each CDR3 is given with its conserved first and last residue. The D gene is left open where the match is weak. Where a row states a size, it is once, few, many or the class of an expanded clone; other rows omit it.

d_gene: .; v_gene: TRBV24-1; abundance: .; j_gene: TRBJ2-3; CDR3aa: CATSDFVSLGADTQYF; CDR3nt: TGTGCCACCAGTGATTTCGTCAGTTTAGGGGCAGATACGCAGTATTTT
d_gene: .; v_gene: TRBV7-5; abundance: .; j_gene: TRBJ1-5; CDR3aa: CARSLARGNQPQHF; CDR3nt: TGTGCCAGAAGCCTAGCGCGGGGGAATCAGCCCCAGCATTTT
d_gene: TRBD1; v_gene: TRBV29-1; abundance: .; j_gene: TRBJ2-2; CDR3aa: CSARTGAQGELFF; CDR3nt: TGCAGCGCACGGACAGGGGCGCAGGGGGAGCTGTTTTTT
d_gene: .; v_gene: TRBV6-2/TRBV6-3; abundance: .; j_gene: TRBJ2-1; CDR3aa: CASSYFIDEQFF; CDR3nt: TGTGCCAGCAGTTACTTTATAGATGAGCAGTTCTTC
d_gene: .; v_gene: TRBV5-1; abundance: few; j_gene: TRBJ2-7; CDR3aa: CASSPGAAGDEQYF; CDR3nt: TGCGCCAGCAGCCCGGGGGCGGCGGGAGACGAGCAGTACTTC
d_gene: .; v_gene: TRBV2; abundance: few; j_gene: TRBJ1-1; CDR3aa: CASSPLQGGDTEAFF; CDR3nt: TGTGCCAGCAGTCCCCTACAGGGAGGGGACACTGAAGCTTTCTTT
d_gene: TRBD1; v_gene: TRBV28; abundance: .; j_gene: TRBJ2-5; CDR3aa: CASSFVFGGGQRETQYF; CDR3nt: TGTGCCAGCAGTTTTGTCTTTGGTGGGGGACAGCGGGAGACCCAGTACTTC
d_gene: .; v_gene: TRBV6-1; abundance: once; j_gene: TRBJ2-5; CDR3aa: CASSERSWRETQYF; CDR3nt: TGTGCCAGCAGTGAAAGGTCCTGGCGGGAGACCCAGTACTTC
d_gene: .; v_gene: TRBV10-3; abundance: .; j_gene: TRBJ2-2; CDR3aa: CAIMSRVDTGELFF; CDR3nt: TGTGCCATCATGAGCAGGGTGGACACCGGGGAGCTGTTTTTT
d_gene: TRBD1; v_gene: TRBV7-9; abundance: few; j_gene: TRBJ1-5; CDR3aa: CASTHDRGTDQPQHF; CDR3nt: TGTGCCAGCACCCACGACAGGGGGACAGATCAGCCCCAGCATTTT
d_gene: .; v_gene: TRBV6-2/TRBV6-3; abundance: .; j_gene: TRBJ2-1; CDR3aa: CASSYGGTSREQFF; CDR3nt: TGTGCCAGCAGTTACGGCGGGACGTCTAGGGAGCAGTTCTTC
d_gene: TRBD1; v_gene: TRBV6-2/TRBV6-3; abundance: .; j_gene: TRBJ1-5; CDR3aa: CASRPFQGAGNQPQHF; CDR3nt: TGTGCCAGCAGGCCTTTTCAGGGGGCAGGCAATCAGCCCCAGCATTTT
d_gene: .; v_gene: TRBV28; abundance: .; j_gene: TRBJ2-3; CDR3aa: CASSSTLAGTDTQYF; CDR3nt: TGTGCCAGCAGCTCGACACTAGCAGGCACAGATACGCAGTATTTT
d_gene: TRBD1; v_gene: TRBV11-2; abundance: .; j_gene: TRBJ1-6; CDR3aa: CASSLVTGGNSPLHF; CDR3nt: TGTGCCAGCAGCTTAGTAACAGGGGGAAATTCACCCCTCCACTTT
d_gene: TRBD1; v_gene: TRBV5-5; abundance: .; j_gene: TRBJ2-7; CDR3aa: CASSSVGAWTGPNYEQYF; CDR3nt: TGTGCCAGCAGCTCGGTTGGGGCCTGGACAGGACCTAACTACGAGCAGTACTTC
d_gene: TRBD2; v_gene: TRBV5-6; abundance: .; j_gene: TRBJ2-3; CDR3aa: CASTRDYNTDTQYF; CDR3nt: TGTGCCAGCACCCGGGACTACAACACAGATACGCAGTATTTT
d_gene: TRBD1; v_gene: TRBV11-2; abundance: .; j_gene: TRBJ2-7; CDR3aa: CASSDPGGQGEQYF; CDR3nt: TGTGCCAGCAGCGATCCAGGGGGCCAGGGCGAGCAGTACTTC
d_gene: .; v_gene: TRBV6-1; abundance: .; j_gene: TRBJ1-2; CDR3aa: CASSEIDNGYTF; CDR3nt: TGTGCCAGCAGTGAAATAGATAATGGCTACACCTTC
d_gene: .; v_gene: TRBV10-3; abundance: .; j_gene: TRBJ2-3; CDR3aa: CATGSDGFTDTQYF; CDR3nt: TGTGCCACTGGTTCCGACGGGTTCACAGATACGCAGTATTTT
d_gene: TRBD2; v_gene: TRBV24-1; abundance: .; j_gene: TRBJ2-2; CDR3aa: CATSGSGGTGELFF; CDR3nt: TGTGCCACCAGTGGGTCGGGGGGCACCGGGGAGCTGTTTTTT
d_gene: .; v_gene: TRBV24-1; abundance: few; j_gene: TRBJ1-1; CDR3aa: CATSDFVRIETGKNTEAFF; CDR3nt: TGTGCCACCAGTGACTTCGTCCGAATTGAGACAGGAAAGAACACTGAAGCTTTCTTT
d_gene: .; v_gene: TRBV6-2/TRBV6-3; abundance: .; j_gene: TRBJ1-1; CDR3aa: CASSYSGGITEAFF; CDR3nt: TGTGCCAGCAGTTACTCAGGAGGGATCACTGAAGCTTTCTTT
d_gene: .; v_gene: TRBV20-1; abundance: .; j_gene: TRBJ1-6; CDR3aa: CSASLQTNNSPLHF; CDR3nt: TGCAGTGCTAGTTTACAGACCAATAATTCACCCCTCCACTTT
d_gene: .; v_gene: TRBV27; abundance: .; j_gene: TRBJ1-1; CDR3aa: CASSLGFDTEAFF; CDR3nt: TGTGCCAGCAGTCTAGGATTCGACACTGAAGCTTTCTTT
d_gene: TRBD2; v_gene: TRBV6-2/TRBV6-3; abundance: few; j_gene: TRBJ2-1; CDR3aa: CASSYPERLADAHNEQFF; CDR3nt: TGTGCCAGCAGTTACCCCGAACGGCTAGCGGATGCACACAATGAGCAGTTCTTC
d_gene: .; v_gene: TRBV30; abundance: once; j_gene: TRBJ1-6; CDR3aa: CAWTSGVGNSPLHF; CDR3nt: TGTGCCTGGACCTCAGGGGTAGGGAATTCACCCCTCCACTTT
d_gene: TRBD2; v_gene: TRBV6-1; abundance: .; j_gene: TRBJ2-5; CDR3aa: CASSEFGLAGTQYF; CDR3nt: TGTGCCAGCAGTGAATTTGGACTAGCGGGGACCCAGTACTTC
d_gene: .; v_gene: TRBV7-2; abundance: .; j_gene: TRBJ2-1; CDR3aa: CASSLPAEVTYNEQFF; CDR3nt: TGTGCCAGCAGCCTACCGGCGGAAGTTACCTACAATGAGCAGTTCTTC
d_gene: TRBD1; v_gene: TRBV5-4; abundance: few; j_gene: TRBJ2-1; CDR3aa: CASRTDRGGINEQFF; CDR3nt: TGTGCCAGCAGGACGGACAGGGGAGGGATCAATGAGCAGTTCTTC
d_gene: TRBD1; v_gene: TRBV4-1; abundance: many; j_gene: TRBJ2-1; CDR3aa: CASSQGTGSYNEQFF; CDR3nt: TGCGCCAGCAGCCAAGGGACAGGATCGTACAATGAGCAGTTCTTC
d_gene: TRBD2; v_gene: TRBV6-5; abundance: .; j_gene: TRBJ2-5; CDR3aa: CASSYSPSGLGETQYF; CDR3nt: TGTGCCAGCAGTTACTCGCCTAGCGGGTTGGGGGAGACCCAGTACTTC
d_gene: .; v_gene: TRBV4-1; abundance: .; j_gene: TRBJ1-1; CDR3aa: CASSQEAGYEAFF; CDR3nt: TGCGCCAGCAGCCAAGAGGCGGGGTACGAAGCTTTCTTT
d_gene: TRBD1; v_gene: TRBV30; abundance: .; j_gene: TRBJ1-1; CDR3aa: CAWSVSRGQAFF; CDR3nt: TGTGCCTGGAGTGTCTCAAGGGGGCAAGCTTTCTTT
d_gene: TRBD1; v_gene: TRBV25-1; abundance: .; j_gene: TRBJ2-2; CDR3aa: CASSAGRTGMGTGELFF; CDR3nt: TGTGCCAGCAGTGCGGGACGGACAGGGATGGGCACCGGGGAGCTGTTTTTT
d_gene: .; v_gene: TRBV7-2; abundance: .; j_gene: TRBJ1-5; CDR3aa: CASSLTRARQPQHF; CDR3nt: TGTGCCAGCAGCCTTACAAGAGCGAGACAGCCCCAGCATTTT
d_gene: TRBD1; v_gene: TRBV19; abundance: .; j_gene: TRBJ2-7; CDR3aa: CASSPQGGQIYEQYF; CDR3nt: TGTGCCAGTAGCCCCCAAGGGGGACAGATCTACGAGCAGTACTTC
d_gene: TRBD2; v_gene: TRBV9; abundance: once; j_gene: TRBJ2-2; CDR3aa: CASSVGASGVTGELFF; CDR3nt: TGTGCCAGCAGCGTAGGGGCTAGCGGGGTCACCGGGGAGCTGTTTTTT
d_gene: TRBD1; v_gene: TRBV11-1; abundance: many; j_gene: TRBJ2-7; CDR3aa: CASSLGTGSEQYF; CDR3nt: TGTGCCAGCAGCTTAGGGACAGGGAGCGAGCAGTACTTC
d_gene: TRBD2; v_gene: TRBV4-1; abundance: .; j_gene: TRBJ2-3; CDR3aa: CASSQEVGLAGGLKDTQYF; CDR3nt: TGCGCCAGCAGCCAAGAAGTGGGACTAGCGGGAGGGCTGAAAGATACGCAGTATTTT
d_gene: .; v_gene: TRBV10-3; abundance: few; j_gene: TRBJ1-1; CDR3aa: CAISESQTEAFF; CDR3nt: TGTGCCATCAGTGAGAGCCAAACCGAAGCTTTCTTT